This T cell receptor (beta chain) derives from a study of beta chain features in type 1 diabetes. The study reverse transcribed the entire isolated RNA, so it sequenced expressed TCRB transcripts. TCRdb keeps only in-frame clones here, not all; method: immunoSEQ multiplex PCR. This table holds about 260,000 clones, 68% found once. Donors underwent one heparinised blood draw, around 100 mL on average. All sorted populations exceeded 95% purity. Germline-derived CDR1 and CDR2 are LNHNV and YYDKDF (reference sequence). Trimming removed 0 bases from V and 4 bases from J; junction bases left unmatched: 4. There are 15 residues in the CDR3.

The chain joins TRBV15 to TRBJ2-5, with 8 positions matching TRBD1. The sequenced sample consisted of naive CD4+ T cells from blood. The TCR originated in a man younger than 45 in good health. CDR3 DNA: TGTGCCACCAGCAGAGACAGGGGGCCGGGAGAGACCCAGTACTTC. Residues: CATSRDRGPGETQYF.